This T cell receptor beta chain was captured by sequencing in a study of blood T cell repertoires in COVID-19. Overall study: Acute-phase and convalescent COVID-19 samples originated in the United States, Italy and Spain.

This CDR3 has 15 amino acids. The germline V gene has CDR1 PRHDT and CDR2 FYEKMQ (reference sequence). V lost 6 bases and J 0 bases, leaving 12 bases between the germline ends. This clone was seen only a few times. Sequenced by immunoSEQ multiplex PCR; TCRdb stores in-frame clones only, minus some. The sample comprises some 420,000 clones, 85% to 90% of which are singletons, and roughly 1.1% rests with the top ten. The clonotype comes from a man under 40 who had recovered from COVID-19. The chain links TRBV13 to TRBJ1-5, with a weak D call TRBD1 (6 bases). The source material was PBMCs or T cells enriched from blood (not recorded which). CDR3 sequence reads: CASSLGQNSNQPQHF. The CDR3, as DNA: TGTGCCAGCAGTCTTGGACAGAATAGCAATCAGCCCCAGCATTTT.